What follows are 10 T cell receptor beta chains derived from one specimen sequenced in a study of blood T cells in healthy people across ages. For the second PCR, which ran for 7 to 11 cycles, a sample-barcoded 5' primer and a J-beta primer mix were used. TCRdb reanalysed the 5' RACE reads using MiXCR and keeps one entry per CDR3 protein. The table includes 730,000 or so distinct CDR3 sequences, approximately 39% detected once. Sequencing was performed on blood. Source of these receptors: a woman aged 55-75 years in good health.

This clonotype came up many times. This chain joins TRBV5-5 and TRBJ2-3; D is undetermined. The CDR3 has 13 residues. From germline, CDR1 is SGHKS and CDR2 YYEKEE (reference sequence). V was cut by 4 bases and J by 4 bases, with 10 bases left in between. CDR3 sequence reads: CASSRNEADTQYF. The CDR3, as DNA: TGTGCCAGCAGCCGCAACGAGGCAGATACGCAGTATTTT. The whole variable domain, remainder taken from reference TRBV5-5 and TRBJ2-3, is DAGVTQSPTHLIKTRGQQVTLRCSPISGHKSVSWYQQVLGQGPQFIFQYYEKEERGRGNFPDRFSARQFPNYSSELNVNALLLGDSALYLCASSRNEADTQYFGPGTRLTVL.

The rearrangement links TRBV5-1 to TRBJ2-5; TRBD1 agrees at 8 bases. Trimming cost V 7 bases and J 3 bases; bases outside gene matches: 11. Germline lookup yields CDR1 SGHRS and CDR2 YFSETQ. This CDR3 region has 15 residues. In DNA form, the CDR3 reads TGCGCCAGCGCTTTCCTAGGACAGGGTGAAGAGACCCAGTACTTC. It specifies CASAFLGQGEETQYF.

This clonotype was detected only a few times. The V gene is TRBV7-9, the J gene TRBJ2-1; D possibly corresponds to TRBD2 (5 bases). V was shortened by 3 bases and J by 5 bases, with 23 bases between the two germline ends. Germline CDR1 reads SEHNR; CDR2 reads FQNEAQ (reference sequence). The CDR3 length is 18 residues. The CDR3 DNA follows: TGTGCCAGCAGCTTTTCAATTTCTAGCCTATCAGATAACAATGAGCAGTTCTTC. It is translated as CASSFSISSLSDNNEQFF. Combining the CDR3 with reference TRBV7-9 and TRBJ2-1 gives the whole variable domain DTGVSQNPRHKITKRGQNVTFRCDPISEHNRLYWYRQTLGQGPEFLTYFQNEAQLEKSRLLSDRFSAERPKGSFSTLEIQRTEQGDSAMYLCASSFSISSLSDNNEQFFGPGTRLTVL.

To note about this clonotype: A much larger clone differs by one base, so this may be a read error. The V call is TRBV4-2, the J call TRBJ2-3; 9 nucleotides align to TRBD2. The CDR3 has 15 residues. With 3 bases clipped from V and 4 bases from J, the junction kept 5 bases outside the gene matches. The V gene's germline CDR1 is LGHNA and CDR2 YNFKEQ. The CDR3 nucleotides are TGTGCCAGCAGCCAGGGCGGGACTAGCTCAGATACGCAGTATTTT. Protein sequence: CASSQGGTSSDTQYF.

The chain uses TRBV7-9 and TRBJ1-5; D remains unclear. CDR3 size: 12 residues. Germline assignment: CDR1 SEHNR and CDR2 FQNEAQ (reference sequence). Trimming removed 6 bases from V and 4 bases from J, with 7 bases in between. In DNA, the CDR3 is TGTGCCAGCAGTCGCCAGAATCAGCCCCAGCATTTT. Protein product: CASSRQNQPQHF.

The count of this clonotype is one. The chain is built from TRBV4-1 and TRBJ2-1; 10 nucleotides match TRBD2. This CDR3 comprises 16 residues. CDR1 MGHRA and CDR2 YSYEKL come from the germline V gene. V was pared by 0 bases and J by 5 bases, with 4 bases of the junction left unmatched. Written as DNA, the CDR3 is TGCGCCAGCAGCCAAGATCTAGCGGGGGTACACAATGAGCAGTTCTTC. It is translated as CASSQDLAGVHNEQFF.

CDR3 in amino acids: CSAREGYNSPLHF. CDR3 nucleotide sequence: TGCAGTGCTAGAGAGGGGTACAATTCACCCCTCCACTTT. The rearrangement uses TRBV20-1 and TRBJ1-6; D gene ambiguous. Trimming removed 0 bases at V and 7 bases at J, with 7 bases between. This CDR3 is built from 13 residues. Germline V lookup: CDR1 DFQATT, CDR2 SNEGSKA (reference sequence).

Comment on this clonotype: Germline and junction disagree at one end, which may indicate a read error. The chain couples TRBV10-3 to TRBJ1-2; D remains ambiguous. This CDR3 is built from 15 residues. Germline values: CDR1 ENHRY, CDR2 SYGVKD. CDR3 protein: CAVSDWNKANYGYTF. CDR3 in DNA: TGTGCCGTCAGTGACTGGAATAAAGCTAACTATGGCTACACCTTC.

The V and J genes are TRBV15 and TRBJ1-6; D unclear. This CDR3 is built from 13 residues. With 0 bases removed from V and 7 bases from J, the gap between germline ends came to 4 bases. Looked up from germline, CDR1 is LNHNV and CDR2 is YYDKDF (reference sequence). CDR3 bases: TGTGCCACCAGCAGAGAGCTCAATTCACCCCTCCACTTT. As protein: CATSRELNSPLHF.

The chain is built from TRBV20-1 and TRBJ2-1, with D possibly TRBD2 on 6 matching bases. With 5 bases removed from V and 8 bases from J, the gap between germline ends came to 13 bases. The CDR3 covers 12 residues. Germline CDR1 and CDR2: DFQATT and SNEGSKA (reference sequence). The CDR3 spells CSAARRGDEQFF. The CDR3 DNA is TGCAGTGCTGCGAGACGCGGGGATGAGCAGTTCTTC.